This T cell receptor (beta chain) appears in the sequencing data of a study of T cell responses to AZD1222 COVID-19 vaccine. General study points: In a largely white British group with more females than males, clonal diversity was possibly underestimated. The breadth and depth of Spike-specific TCRs increased once two AZD1222 doses had been given.

Trimming removed 0 bases from V and 2 bases from J, with 9 bases in between. CDR3 length: 14 amino acids. In germline, CDR1 is SGDLS, CDR2 YYNGEE. TCRdb's table, derived via immunoSEQ multiplex PCR, lists solely in-frame clones and lacks some. The table lists about 110,000 clones, nearly 90% of them singletons. To note about this clone: As yet, its antigen is unknown.

Sequencing was performed on peripheral blood, taken 28 days after the second AZD1222 dose. The sequence was obtained from an adult who received the AZD1222 COVID-19 vaccine. The genes are TRBV9 and TRBJ2-7; a weak D match, TRBD1 (5 bases). CDR3 amino acids: CASSVGADTYEQYF. DNA for the CDR3: TGTGCCAGCAGCGTAGGCGCGGACACCTACGAGCAGTACTTC.